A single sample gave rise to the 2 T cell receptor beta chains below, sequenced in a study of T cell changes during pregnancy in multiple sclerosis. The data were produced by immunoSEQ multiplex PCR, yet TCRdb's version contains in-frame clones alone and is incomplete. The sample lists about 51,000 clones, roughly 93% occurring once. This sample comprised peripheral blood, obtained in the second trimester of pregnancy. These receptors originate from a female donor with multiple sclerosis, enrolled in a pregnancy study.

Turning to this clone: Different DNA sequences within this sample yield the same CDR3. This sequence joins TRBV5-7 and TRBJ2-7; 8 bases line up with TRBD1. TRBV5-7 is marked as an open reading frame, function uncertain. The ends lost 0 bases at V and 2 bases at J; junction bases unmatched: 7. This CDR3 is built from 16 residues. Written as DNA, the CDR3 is TGTGCCAGCAGCTTGGGTCAGGGGGCGACCCCCTACGAGCAGTACTTC. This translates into CASSLGQGATPYEQYF.

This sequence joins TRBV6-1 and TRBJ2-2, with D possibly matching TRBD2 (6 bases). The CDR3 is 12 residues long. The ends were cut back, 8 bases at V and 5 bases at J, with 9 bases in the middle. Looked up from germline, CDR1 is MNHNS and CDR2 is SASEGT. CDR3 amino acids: CASFRGTGELFF. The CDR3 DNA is TGTGCCAGCTTTCGGGGGACCGGGGAGCTGTTTTTT.